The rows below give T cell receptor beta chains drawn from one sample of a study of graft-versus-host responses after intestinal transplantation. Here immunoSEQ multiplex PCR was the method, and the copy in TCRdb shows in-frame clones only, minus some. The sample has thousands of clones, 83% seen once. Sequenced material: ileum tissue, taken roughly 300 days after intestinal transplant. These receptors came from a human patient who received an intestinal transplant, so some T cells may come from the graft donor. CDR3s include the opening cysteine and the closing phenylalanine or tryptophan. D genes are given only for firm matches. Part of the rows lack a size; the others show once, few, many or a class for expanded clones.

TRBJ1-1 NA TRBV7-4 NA TGTGCCAGCAGCTTAGGTCCAGAATTGAACACTGAAGCTTTCTTT CASSLGPELNTEAFF
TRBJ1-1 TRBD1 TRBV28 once TGTGCCAGCACCTCGACAGGGGAGAACACTGAAGCTTTCTTT CASTSTGENTEAFF
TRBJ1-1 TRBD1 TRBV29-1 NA TGCAGCGTTGCCGCAGGGGGTAACACTGAAGCTTTCTTT CSVAAGGNTEAFF
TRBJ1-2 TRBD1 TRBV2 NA TGTGCCAGCAGTGATGGGACAGGGGGAGACTATGGCTACACCTTC CASSDGTGGDYGYTF
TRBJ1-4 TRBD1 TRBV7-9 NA TGTGCCAGCAGCTTAGGGACAGGGGGCGCTGAAAAACTGTTTTTT CASSLGTGGAEKLFF
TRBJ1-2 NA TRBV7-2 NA TGTGCCAGCAGCATCCGGGTCGCTAACTATGGCTACACCTTC CASSIRVANYGYTF
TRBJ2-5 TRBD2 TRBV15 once TGTGCCACCAGCAGAGAGCGGGGGGGCCAAGAGACCCAGTACTTC CATSRERGGQETQYF
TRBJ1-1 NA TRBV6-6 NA TGTGCCAGCAGTTACGGGGAGGGGGCTGAAGCTTTCTTT CASSYGEGAEAFF
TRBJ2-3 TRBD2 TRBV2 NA TGTGCCAGCAGTGAGACTAGCGGGAGCCCTGGGACGCAGTATTTT CASSETSGSPGTQYF
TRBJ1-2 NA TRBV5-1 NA TGCGCCAGCAGCCACTCCGGGACGGCTGTTTTGGGTGGCTACACCTTC CASSHSGTAVLGGYTF
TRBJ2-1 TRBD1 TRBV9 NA TGTGCCAGCAGCGTAGGGGACAGGGGCTACAATGAGCAGTTCTTC CASSVGDRGYNEQFF
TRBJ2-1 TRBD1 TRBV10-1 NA TGCGCCAGCAGTGAGTCTCGTGGACAGGAGGAGGAGAATGAGCAGTTCTTC CASSESRGQEEENEQFF
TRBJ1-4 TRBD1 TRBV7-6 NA TGTGCCAGCAGCTCGACAGGGGGCAAAGAAAAACTGTTTTTT CASSSTGGKEKLFF
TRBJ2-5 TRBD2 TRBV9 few TGTGCCAGCAGCAACGGACTAGCGGGGGGGCAAGAGACCCAGTACTTC CASSNGLAGGQETQYF
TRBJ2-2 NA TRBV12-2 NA TGTGCAAGTCGCCTCCTGGGGGAACTAGCGGGAAGAAGCACCGGGGAGCTGTTTTTT CASRLLGELAGRSTGELFF
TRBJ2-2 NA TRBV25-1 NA TGTGCCAGCAGTGAATCCAGGGACACCGGGGAGCTGTTTTTT CASSESRDTGELFF
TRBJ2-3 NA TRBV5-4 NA TGTGCCAGCAGCCTCCGGGACCTCGAGTATACGCAGTATTTT CASSLRDLEYTQYF
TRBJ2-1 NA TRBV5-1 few TGCGCCAGCAGCGACCCGGGCCGGCGCAATGAGCAGTTCTTC CASSDPGRRNEQFF
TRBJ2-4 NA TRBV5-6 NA TGTGCCAGCAGCTGGGGCAGGGTATCAACCAAAAACATTCAGTACTTC CASSWGRVSTKNIQYF
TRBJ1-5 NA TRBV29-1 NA TGCAGCGTTGGGAAACAGGGCGGATATCAGCCCCAGCATTTT CSVGKQGGYQPQHF
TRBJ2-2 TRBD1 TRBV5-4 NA TGTGCCAGCAGCTTGACAGGGGGCACCGGGGAGCTGTTTTTT CASSLTGGTGELFF
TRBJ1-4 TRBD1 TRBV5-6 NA TGTGCCAGCAGCTTGAGACAGGGGGGAGTTTTTGAAAAACTGTTTTTT CASSLRQGGVFEKLFF
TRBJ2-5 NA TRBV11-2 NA TGTGCCAGCAGCTTAGGCCAAGAGACCCAGTACTTC CASSLGQETQYF
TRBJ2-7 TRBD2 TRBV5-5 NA TGTGCCAGCAGCTTCGATCCGCAAGCGGGGGGAATCTACGAGCAGTACTTC CASSFDPQAGGIYEQYF
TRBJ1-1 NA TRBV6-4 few TGTGCCAGCAGTGACAGGGACACTGAAGCTTTCTTT CASSDRDTEAFF
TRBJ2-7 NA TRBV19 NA TGTGCCAGTAGTATCCGGGGGACGGACTACGAGCAGTACTTC CASSIRGTDYEQYF
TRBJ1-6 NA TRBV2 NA TGTGCCAGCAGTGAACTGGAATCACCCCTCCACTTT CASSELESPLHF
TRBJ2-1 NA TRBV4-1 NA TGCGCCAGCAGCCAAGTCGGCGGTGATGAGCAGTTCTTC CASSQVGGDEQFF
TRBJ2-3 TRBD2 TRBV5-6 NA TGTGCCCGCAGCTTCACAGCGGGGGGGGAAGATACGCAGTATTTT CARSFTAGGEDTQYF
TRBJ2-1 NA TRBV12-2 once TGTGCAAGTCGCTTACCCGGACTAGTCTTCTACAATGAGCAGTTCTTC CASRLPGLVFYNEQFF
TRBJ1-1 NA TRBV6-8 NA TGTGCCAGCAGTTACAACATGTATGGACTGATGAACACTGAAGCTTTCTTT CASSYNMYGLMNTEAFF
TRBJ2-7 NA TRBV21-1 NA TGTGCCAGCAGCAAAGCACCCGCCCCGGGAGGCTCCTACGAGCAGTACTTC CASSKAPAPGGSYEQYF
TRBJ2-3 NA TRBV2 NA TGTGCCAGCAGCCAAGGGACGGGCACAGATACGCAGTATTTT CASSQGTGTDTQYF
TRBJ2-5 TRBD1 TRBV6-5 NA TGTGCCAGCAGTTACTTTGAGGACAGGGGAGAGACCCAGTACTTC CASSYFEDRGETQYF
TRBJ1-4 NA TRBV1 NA TGCACCAGAGAAAAACTGTTTTTT CTREKLFF
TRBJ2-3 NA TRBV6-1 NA TGTGCCAGCAGTGACCCGGGAGATACGCAGTATTTT CASSDPGDTQYF
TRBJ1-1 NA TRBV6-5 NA TGTGCCAGCAGCCGAGGGGGGACTGAAGCTTTCTTT CASSRGGTEAFF
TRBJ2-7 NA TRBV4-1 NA TGCGCCAGCAGCCAATTCGGGGCCTACGAGCAGTACTTC CASSQFGAYEQYF
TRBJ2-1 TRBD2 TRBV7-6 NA TGTGCCAGCAGCTTAGGGACTAGCGGGAGCAATGAGCAGTTCTTC CASSLGTSGSNEQFF
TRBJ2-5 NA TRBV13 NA TGTGCCAGCAGCTCACCCGGACTCCAAGAGACCCAGTACTTC CASSSPGLQETQYF
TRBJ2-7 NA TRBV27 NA TGTGCCAGCAGTTTACGGGCCTACGAGCAGTACTTC CASSLRAYEQYF
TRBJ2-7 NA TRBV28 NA TGTGCCAGCAATCCGGGGCCCTACGAGCAGTACTTC CASNPGPYEQYF
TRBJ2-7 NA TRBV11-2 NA TGTGCCAGCAGCTTAGAATTTAGGGCCCTCGAGCAGTACTTC CASSLEFRALEQYF
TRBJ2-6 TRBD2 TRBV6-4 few TGTGCCAGCAGTGTAGCGGGAGGCTCTGGGGCCAACGTCCTGACTTTC CASSVAGGSGANVLTF
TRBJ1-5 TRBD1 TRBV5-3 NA TGTGCCAGAAGCAACCGGACAGGGGGCGAGGGCAATCAGCCCCAGCATTTT CARSNRTGGEGNQPQHF
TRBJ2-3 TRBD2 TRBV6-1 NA TGTGCCAGCAGTGTATTGACTAGCACTGACGCAGATACGCAGTATTTT CASSVLTSTDADTQYF
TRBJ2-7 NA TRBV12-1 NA TGTGCCAGCAGCTTTGCGCAGGGACAGCCCTCCTACGAGCAGTACTTC CASSFAQGQPSYEQYF
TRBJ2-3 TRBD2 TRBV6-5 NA TGTGCCAGCAGTAGCGGGGCAGATACGCAGTATTTT CASSSGADTQYF
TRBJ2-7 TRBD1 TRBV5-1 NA TGCGCCAGCCGAACAGGGGACCCCTTCTACGAGCAGTACTTC CASRTGDPFYEQYF
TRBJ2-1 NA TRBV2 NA TGTGCCAGCAGTGAGCGGGTAGGGACCCGGGGGTTCTTC CASSERVGTRGFF
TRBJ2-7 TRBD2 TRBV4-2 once TGTGCCAGCAGCCAAGACCCCGGGACTAGCTCCTACGAGCAGTACTTC CASSQDPGTSSYEQYF